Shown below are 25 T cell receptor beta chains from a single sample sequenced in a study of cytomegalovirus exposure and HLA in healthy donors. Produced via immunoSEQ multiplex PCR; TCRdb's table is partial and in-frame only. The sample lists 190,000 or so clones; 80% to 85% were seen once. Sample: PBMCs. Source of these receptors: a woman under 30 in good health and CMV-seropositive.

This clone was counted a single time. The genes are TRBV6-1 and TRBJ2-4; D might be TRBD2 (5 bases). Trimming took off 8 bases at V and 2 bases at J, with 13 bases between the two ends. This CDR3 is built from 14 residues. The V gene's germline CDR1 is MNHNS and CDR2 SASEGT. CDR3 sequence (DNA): TGTGCCAGCCGGAGTCGGGGTACCAAAAACATTCAGTACTTC. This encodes CASRSRGTKNIQYF.

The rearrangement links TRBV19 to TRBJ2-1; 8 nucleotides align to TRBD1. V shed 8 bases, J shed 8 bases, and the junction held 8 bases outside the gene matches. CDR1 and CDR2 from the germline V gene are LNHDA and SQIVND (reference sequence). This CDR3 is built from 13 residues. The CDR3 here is CASQQGGWHEQFF. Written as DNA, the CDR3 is TGTGCCAGTCAACAGGGGGGTTGGCATGAGCAGTTCTTC.

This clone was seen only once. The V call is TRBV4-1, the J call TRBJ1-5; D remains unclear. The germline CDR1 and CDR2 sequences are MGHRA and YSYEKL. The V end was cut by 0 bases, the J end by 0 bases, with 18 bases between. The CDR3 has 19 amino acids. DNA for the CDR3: TGCGCCAGCAGCCAAGAGTTACGGGTTCCCACCTATAGCAATCAGCCCCAGCATTTT. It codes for CASSQELRVPTYSNQPQHF.

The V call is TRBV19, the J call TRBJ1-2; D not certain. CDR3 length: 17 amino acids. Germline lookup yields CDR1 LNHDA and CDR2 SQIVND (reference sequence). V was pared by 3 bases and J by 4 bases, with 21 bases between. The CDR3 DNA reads TGTGCCAGTAGTATCTCGGCCCTCCGGGATGGTGGCTATGGCTACACCTTC. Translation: CASSISALRDGGYGYTF.

The CDR3 region is CASSPQGSSGNTIYF. CDR3 nucleotides: TGTGCCAGCTCACCGCAGGGGAGTTCTGGAAACACCATATATTTT. This chain joins TRBV18 and TRBJ1-3, with D tentatively TRBD1 (6 bases). The CDR3 runs 15 residues. The germline gives CDR1 KGHSH, CDR2 LQKENI. V lost 3 bases to trimming and J lost 1 base, with 10 bases between them.

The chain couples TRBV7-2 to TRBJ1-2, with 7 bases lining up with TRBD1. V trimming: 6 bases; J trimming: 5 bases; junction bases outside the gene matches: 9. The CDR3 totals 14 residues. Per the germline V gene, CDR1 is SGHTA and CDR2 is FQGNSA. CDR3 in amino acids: CASSPPGQSYGYTF. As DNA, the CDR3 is TGTGCCAGCAGTCCACCGGGACAGAGTTATGGCTACACCTTC.

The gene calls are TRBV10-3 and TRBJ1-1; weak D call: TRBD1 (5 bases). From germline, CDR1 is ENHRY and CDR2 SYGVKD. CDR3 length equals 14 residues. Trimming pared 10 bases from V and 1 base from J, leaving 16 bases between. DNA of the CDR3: TGTGCCACACTACCCGGGACTGCGAACACTGAAGCTTTCTTT. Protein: CATLPGTANTEAFF.

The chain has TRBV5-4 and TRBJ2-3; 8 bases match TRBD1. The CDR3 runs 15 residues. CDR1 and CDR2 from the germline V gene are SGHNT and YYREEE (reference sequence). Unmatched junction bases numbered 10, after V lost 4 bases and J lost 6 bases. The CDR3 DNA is TGTGCCAGCAGCAACACCGGGACAGGCGGCGATACGCAGTATTTT. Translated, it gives CASSNTGTGGDTQYF.

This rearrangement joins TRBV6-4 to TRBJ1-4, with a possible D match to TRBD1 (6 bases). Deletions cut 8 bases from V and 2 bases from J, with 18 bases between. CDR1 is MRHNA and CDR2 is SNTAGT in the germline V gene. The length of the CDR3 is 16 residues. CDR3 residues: CASVGGAKRTNEKLFF. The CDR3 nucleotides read TGTGCCAGCGTGGGGGGGGCCAAACGGACTAATGAAAAACTGTTTTTT.

CDR3 DNA sequence: TGTGCCAGCAGCGCCAGGGACACTAACACCGGGGAGCTGTTTTTT. As protein: CASSARDTNTGELFF. The chain employs TRBV9 and TRBJ2-2; TRBD1 is a possible D gene (6 bases). Germline loops: CDR1 SGDLS, CDR2 YYNGEE. This CDR3 has 15 amino acids. V lost 3 bases and J lost 2, with 11 bases in between. Variable domain in full (rest from reference TRBV9 and TRBJ2-2): DSGVTQTPKHLITATGQRVTLRCSPRSGDLSVYWYQQSLDQGLQFLIQYYNGEERAKGNILERFSAQQFPDLHSELNLSSLELGDSALYFCASSARDTNTGELFFGEGSRLTVL.

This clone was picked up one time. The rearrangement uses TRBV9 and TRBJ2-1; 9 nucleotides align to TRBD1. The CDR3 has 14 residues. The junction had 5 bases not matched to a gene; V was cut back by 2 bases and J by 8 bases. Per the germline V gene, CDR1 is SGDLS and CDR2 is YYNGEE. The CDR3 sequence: CASSVGQGGDEQFF. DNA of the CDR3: TGTGCCAGCAGCGTGGGACAGGGTGGAGATGAGCAGTTCTTC.

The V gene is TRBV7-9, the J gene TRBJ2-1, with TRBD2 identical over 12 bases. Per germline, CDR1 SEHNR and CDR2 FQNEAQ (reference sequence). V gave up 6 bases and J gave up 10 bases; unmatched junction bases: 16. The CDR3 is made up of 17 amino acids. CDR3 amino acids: CASRSTPSGGAHREQFF. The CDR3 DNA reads TGTGCCAGCAGGTCCACCCCTAGCGGGGGGGCCCATCGAGAGCAGTTCTTC.

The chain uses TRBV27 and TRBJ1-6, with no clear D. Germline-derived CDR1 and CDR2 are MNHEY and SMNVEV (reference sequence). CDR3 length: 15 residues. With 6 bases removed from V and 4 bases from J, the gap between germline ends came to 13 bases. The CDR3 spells CASRNSGVYNSPLHF. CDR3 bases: TGTGCCAGCAGAAACTCCGGGGTATATAATTCACCCCTCCACTTT.

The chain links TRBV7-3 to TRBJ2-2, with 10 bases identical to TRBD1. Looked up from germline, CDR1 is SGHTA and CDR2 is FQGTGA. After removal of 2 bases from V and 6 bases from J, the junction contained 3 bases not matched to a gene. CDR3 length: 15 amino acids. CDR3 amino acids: CASSLGGTGAGELFF. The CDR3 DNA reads TGTGCCAGCAGCTTAGGTGGGACAGGGGCCGGGGAGCTGTTTTTT.

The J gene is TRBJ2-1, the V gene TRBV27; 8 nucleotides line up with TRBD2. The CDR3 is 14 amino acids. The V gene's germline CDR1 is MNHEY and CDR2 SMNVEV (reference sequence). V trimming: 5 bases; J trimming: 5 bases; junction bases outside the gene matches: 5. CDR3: CASSPGGVDNEQFF. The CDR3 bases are TGTGCCAGCAGTCCGGGGGGGGTGGACAATGAGCAGTTCTTC.

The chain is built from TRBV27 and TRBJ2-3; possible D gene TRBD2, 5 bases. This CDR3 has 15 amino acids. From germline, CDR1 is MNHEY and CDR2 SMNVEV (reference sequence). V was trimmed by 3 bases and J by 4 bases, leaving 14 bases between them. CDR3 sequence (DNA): TGTGCCAGCAGTTTTGGTTATAGCGCCTCAGATACGCAGTATTTT. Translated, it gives CASSFGYSASDTQYF.

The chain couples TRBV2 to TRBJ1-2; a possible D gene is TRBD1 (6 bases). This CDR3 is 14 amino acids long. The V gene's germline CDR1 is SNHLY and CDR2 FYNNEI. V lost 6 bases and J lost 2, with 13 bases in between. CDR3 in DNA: TGTGCCAGCAGATACGGGCAGGGGAACTATGGCTACACCTTC. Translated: CASRYGQGNYGYTF.

CDR3 in amino acids: CASSVIENTEAFF. CDR3 coding DNA: TGTGCCAGCAGCGTAATAGAGAACACTGAAGCTTTCTTT. The J gene is TRBJ1-1, the V gene TRBV9, with D uncertain. The CDR3 loop spans 13 amino acids. Trimming stripped 1 base from V and 1 base from J, with 5 bases between. Germline lookup yields CDR1 SGDLS and CDR2 YYNGEE.

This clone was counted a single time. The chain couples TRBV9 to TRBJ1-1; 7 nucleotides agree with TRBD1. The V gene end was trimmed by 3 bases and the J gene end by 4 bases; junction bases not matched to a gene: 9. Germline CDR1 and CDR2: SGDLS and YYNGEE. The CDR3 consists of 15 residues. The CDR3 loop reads CASSAPTGVSTEAFF. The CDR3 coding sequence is TGTGCCAGCAGCGCACCCACAGGGGTTTCCACTGAAGCTTTCTTT.

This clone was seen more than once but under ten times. The CDR3 spells CASSPVQGGTGELFF. The DNA of the CDR3 is TGTGCCAGCTCACCAGTCCAGGGGGGCACCGGGGAGCTGTTTTTT. The rearrangement uses TRBV18 and TRBJ2-2, with D perhaps TRBD1 (7 bases). Germline V gives CDR1 KGHSH, CDR2 LQKENI. The CDR3 is 15 residues long. Trimming took 2 bases from V and 4 from J, leaving 11 bases between them.

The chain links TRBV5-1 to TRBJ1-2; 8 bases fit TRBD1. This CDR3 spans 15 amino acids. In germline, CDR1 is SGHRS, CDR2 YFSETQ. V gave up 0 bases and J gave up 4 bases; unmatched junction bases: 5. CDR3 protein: CASSLGQGYSYGYTF. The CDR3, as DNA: TGCGCCAGCAGCTTGGGACAGGGGTACTCCTATGGCTACACCTTC.

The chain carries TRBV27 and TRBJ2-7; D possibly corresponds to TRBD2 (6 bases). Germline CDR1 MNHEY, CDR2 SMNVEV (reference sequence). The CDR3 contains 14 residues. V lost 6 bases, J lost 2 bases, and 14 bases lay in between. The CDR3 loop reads CASSLGGQAYEQYF. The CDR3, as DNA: TGTGCCAGCAGCCTCGGGGGTCAAGCCTACGAGCAGTACTTC.

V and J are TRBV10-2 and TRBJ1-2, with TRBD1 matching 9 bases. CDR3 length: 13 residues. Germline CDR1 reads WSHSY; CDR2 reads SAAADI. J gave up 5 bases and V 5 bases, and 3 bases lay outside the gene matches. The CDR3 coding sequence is TGCGCCAGCAGTCCCGACAGGGGGTATGGCTACACCTTC. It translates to CASSPDRGYGYTF.

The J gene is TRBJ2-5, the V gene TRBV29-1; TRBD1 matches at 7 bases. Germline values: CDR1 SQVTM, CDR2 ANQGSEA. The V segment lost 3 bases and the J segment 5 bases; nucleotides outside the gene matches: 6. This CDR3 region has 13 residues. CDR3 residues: CSVEDRMGETQYF. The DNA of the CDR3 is TGCAGCGTTGAGGACAGGATGGGGGAGACCCAGTACTTC.

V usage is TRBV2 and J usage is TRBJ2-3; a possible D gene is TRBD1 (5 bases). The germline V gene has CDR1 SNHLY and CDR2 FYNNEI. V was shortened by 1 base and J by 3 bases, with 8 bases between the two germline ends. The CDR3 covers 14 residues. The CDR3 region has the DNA TGTGCCAGCAGTGAAGTCAGGGTAACAGATACGCAGTATTTT. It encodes CASSEVRVTDTQYF.